The T cell receptor (beta chain) described here comes from a study of OX40 agonist ivuxolimab in advanced cancers. Study at large: At doses from 0.01 to 10 mg/kg, patients were given intravenous ivuxolimab every 2 weeks. Head and neck, renal cell, melanoma or hepatocellular carcinoma were the cancers that dose-escalation patients had.

Whole-study results and caveats: Averaged across samples, CD8+ T cells carried more expanded clones than CD4+ did. People who partly responded at 0.1-3.0 mg/kg had some of the least clonal expansion seen.

The CDR3 contains 15 residues. The V gene's germline CDR1 is MDHEN and CDR2 SYDVKM. The ends lost 5 bases at V and 4 bases at J; junction bases unmatched: 9. Profiling relied on immunoSEQ multiplex PCR, and the TCRdb table lists in-frame clones only, not all of them. The sample contains 82,000 or so clones, 75% to 90% of which appear only once. Points on this clone: What it binds is not known.

The chain employs TRBV28 and TRBJ2-3; 7 nucleotides line up with TRBD2. The input for sequencing was CD4+ or CD8+ T cells sorted from blood, taken in a trial of the OX40 agonist ivuxolimab. The TCR originated in an adult with an advanced solid tumor such as melanoma, head and neck, liver or kidney cancer. The CDR3 coding sequence is TGTGCCAGCAGTCGTAGCGGGTCCCCCCCAGATACGCAGTATTTT. Residues: CASSRSGSPPDTQYF.